This T cell receptor (beta chain) was profiled in a study of PD-L1 blockade in urothelial cancer. The sample holds one count of this clone. TCRdb keeps only in-frame clones here, not all; method: immunoSEQ multiplex PCR. The table has some 87,000 clones, around 90% seen once. The V and J ends lost 0 bases and 3 bases, in that order; junction bases with no gene match: 12. The CDR3 totals 17 residues. Germline V lookup: CDR1 SGHRS, CDR2 YFSETQ. Stated time point: pretreatment peripheral blood. Sample contribution per patient ranged from 1 to 8, covering pretreatment and on-treatment. The sequencing here drew on PBMCs, taken around atezolizumab (anti-PD-L1) treatment. The chain carries TRBV5-1 and TRBJ2-7; 7 bases align to TRBD1. The source of this sequence is a man in his 60s with urothelial cancer. CDR3 residues: CASSLETAGQGVYEQYF. CDR3 bases: TGCGCCAGCAGCTTGGAGACGGCGGGCCAGGGGGTCTACGAGCAGTACTTC.